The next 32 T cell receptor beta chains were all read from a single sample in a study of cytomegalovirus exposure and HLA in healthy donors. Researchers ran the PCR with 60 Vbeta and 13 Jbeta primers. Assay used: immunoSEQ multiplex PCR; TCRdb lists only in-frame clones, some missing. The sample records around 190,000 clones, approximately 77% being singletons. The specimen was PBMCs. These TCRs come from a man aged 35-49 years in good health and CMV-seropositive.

The CDR3 DNA reads TGCGCCAGCAGCCAACCGGGACTCTCTACAGGTCCGCAGTTCTTC. This encodes CASSQPGLSTGPQFF. This chain connects TRBV4-1 to TRBJ2-1, with D possibly TRBD2 on 6 matching bases. With 2 bases removed from V and 12 bases from J, the gap between germline ends came to 20 bases. This CDR3 region has 15 residues. The germline CDR1 and CDR2 sequences are MGHRA and YSYEKL.

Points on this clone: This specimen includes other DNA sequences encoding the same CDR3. The CDR3 sequence: CSVDRGSYGYTF. The CDR3, as DNA: TGCAGCGTTGACCGGGGATCCTATGGCTACACCTTC. The V and J genes are TRBV29-1 and TRBJ1-2, with D unclear. The CDR3 extends over 12 amino acids. Trimming removed 3 bases from V and 4 bases from J, with 9 bases in between. Germline V gene sequence: CDR1 SQVTM, CDR2 ANQGSEA.

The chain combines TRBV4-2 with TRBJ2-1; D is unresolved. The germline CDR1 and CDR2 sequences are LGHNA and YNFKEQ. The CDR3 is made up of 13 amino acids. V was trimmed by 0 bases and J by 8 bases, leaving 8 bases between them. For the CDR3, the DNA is TGTGCCAGCAGCCAAGAGACTCGAGATGAGCAGTTCTTC. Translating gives CASSQETRDEQFF.

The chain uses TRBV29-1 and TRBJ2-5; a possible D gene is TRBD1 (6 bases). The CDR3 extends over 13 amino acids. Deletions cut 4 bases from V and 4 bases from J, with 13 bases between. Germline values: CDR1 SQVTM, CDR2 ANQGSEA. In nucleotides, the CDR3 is TGCAGCGTTGGCCCACAGGGCGGAGAGACCCAGTACTTC. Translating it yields CSVGPQGGETQYF.

The CDR3 DNA follows: TGTGCCAGTAGTGCCCTCGCAGGACAGGGGGACTGGGGCTACACCTTC. Translation: CASSALAGQGDWGYTF. The chain couples TRBV19 to TRBJ1-2; 10 positions agree with TRBD1. The CDR3 is 16 amino acids. Germline V gives CDR1 LNHDA, CDR2 SQIVND (reference sequence). V lost 5 bases to trimming and J lost 8 bases; unmatched junction nucleotides: 14.

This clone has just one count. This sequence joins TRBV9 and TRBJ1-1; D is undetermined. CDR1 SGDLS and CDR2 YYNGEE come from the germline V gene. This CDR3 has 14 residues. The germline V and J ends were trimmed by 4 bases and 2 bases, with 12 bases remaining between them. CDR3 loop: CASSPGPSNTEAFF. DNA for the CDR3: TGTGCCAGCAGCCCAGGTCCAAGTAACACTGAAGCTTTCTTT.

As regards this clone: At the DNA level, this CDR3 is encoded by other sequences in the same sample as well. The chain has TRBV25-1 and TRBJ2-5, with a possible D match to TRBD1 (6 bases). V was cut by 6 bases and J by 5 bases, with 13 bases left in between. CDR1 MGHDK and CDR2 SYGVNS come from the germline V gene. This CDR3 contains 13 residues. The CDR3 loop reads CASSVGGGETQYF. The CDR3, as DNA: TGTGCCAGCAGCGTAGGGGGTGGGGAGACCCAGTACTTC.

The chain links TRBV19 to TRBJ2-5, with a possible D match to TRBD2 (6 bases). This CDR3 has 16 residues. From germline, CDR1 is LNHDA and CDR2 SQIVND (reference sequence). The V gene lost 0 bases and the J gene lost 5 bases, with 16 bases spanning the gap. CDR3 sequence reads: CASSIDILASTETQYF. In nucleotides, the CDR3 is TGTGCCAGTAGTATAGATATACTAGCCTCTACGGAGACCCAGTACTTC.

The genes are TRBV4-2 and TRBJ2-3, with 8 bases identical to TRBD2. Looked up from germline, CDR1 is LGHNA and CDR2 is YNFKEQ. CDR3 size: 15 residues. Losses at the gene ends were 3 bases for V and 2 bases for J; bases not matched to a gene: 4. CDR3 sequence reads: CASSQGLVSTDTQYF. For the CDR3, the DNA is TGTGCCAGCAGCCAGGGACTAGTCTCCACAGATACGCAGTATTTT.

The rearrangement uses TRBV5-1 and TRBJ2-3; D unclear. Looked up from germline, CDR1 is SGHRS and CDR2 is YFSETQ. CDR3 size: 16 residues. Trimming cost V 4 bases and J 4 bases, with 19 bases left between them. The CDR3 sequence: CASSLPVTTQADTQYF. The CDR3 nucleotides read TGCGCCAGCAGCCTGCCCGTGACAACCCAGGCAGATACGCAGTATTTT.

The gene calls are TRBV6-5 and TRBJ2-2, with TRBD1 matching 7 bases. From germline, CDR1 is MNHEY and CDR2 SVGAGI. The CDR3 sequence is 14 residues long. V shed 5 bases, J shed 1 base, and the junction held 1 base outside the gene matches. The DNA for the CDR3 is TGTGCCAGCAGTCGGACAGGGAACACCGGGGAGCTGTTTTTT. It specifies CASSRTGNTGELFF.

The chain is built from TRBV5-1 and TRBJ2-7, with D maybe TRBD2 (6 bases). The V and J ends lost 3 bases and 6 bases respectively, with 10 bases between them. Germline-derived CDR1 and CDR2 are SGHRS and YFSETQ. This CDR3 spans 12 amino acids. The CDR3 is CASSSGLCEQYF. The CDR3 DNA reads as TGCGCCAGCAGCTCGGGACTTTGCGAGCAGTACTTC.

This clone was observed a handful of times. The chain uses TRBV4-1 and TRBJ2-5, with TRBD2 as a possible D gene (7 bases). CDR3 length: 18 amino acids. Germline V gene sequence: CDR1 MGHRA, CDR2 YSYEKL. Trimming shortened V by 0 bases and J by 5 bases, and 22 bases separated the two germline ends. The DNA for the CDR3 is TGCGCCAGCAGCCAAGATAGTTCACCGGGGGGCCTAGGGGAGACCCAGTACTTC. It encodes CASSQDSSPGGLGETQYF.

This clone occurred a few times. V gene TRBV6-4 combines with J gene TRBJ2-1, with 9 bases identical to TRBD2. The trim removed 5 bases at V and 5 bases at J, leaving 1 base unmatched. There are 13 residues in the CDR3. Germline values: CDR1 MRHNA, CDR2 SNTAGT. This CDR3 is CASSRTSDNEQFF. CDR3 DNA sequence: TGTGCCAGCAGTCGGACTAGCGACAATGAGCAGTTCTTC.

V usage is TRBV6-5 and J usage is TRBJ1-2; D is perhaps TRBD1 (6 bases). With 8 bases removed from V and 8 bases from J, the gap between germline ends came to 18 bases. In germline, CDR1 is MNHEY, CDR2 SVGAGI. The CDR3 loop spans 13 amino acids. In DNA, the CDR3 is TGTGCCAGCCGGGGGTGGGGCGGGGGCGGCTACACCTTC. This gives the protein CASRGWGGGGYTF.

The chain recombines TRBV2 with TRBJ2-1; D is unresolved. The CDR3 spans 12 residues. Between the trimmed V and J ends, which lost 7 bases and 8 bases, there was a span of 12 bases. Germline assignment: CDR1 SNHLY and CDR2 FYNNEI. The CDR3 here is CASKRPEHEQFF. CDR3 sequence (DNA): TGTGCCAGCAAACGTCCAGAACATGAGCAGTTCTTC.

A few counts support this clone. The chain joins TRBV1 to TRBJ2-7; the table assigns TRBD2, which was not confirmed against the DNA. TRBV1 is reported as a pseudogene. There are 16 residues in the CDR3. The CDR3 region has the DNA TGCACCAGCAGCCAAGAGGTAGCGGCAGGCCACCACGAGCAGTACTTC. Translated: CTSSQEVAAGHHEQYF.

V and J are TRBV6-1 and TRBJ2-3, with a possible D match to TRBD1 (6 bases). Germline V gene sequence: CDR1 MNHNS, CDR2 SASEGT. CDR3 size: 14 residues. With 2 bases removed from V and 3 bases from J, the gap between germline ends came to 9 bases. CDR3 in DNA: TGTGCCAGCAGTGAAAACAGGGTGACAGATACGCAGTATTTT. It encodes CASSENRVTDTQYF.

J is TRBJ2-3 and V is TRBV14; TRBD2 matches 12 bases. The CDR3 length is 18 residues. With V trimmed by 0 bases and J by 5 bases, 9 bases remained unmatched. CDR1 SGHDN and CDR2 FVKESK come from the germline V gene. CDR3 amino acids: CASSQDPLAGGPLDTQYF. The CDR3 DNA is TGTGCCAGCAGCCAAGACCCTCTAGCGGGGGGGCCATTAGATACGCAGTATTTT.

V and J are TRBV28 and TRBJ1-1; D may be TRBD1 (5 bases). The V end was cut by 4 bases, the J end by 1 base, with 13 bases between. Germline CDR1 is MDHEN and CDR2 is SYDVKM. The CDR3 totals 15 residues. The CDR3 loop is CASSSPRQPNTEAFF. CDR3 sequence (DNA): TGTGCCAGCAGTTCCCCCAGACAGCCGAACACTGAAGCTTTCTTT.

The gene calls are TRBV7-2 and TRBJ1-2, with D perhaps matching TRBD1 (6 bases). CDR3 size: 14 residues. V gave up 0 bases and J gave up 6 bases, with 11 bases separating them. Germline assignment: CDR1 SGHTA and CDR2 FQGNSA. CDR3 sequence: CASSLALNRDGYTF. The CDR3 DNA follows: TGTGCCAGCAGCTTAGCCCTAAACAGGGATGGCTACACCTTC.

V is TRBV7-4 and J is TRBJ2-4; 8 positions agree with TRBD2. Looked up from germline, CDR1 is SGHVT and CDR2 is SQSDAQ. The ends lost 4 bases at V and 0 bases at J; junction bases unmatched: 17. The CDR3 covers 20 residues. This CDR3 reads CASSSIRGGRGCQAKNIQYF. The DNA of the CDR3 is TGTGCCAGCAGCTCAATACGGGGGGGGCGGGGCTGTCAAGCCAAAAACATTCAGTACTTC. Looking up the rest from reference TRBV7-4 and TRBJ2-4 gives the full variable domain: GAGVSQSPRYKVAKRGRDVALRCDSISGHVTLYWYRQTLGQGSEVLTYSQSDAQRDKSGRPSGRFSAERPERSVSTLKIQRTEQGDSAVYLCASSSIRGGRGCQAKNIQYFGAGTRLSVL.

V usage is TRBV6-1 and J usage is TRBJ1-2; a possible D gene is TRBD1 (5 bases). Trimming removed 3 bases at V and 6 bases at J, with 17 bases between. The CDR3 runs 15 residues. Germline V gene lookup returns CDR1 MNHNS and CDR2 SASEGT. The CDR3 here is CASSDQPQGWDGYTF. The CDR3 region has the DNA TGTGCCAGCAGTGACCAACCTCAGGGCTGGGATGGCTACACCTTC.

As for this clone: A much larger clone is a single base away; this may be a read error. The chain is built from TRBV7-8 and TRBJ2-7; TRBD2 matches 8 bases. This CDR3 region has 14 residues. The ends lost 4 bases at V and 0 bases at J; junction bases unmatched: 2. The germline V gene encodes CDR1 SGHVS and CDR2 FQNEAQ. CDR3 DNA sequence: TGTGCCAGCAGCTCGGGACTAGGCTCCTACGAGCAGTACTTC. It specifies CASSSGLGSYEQYF.

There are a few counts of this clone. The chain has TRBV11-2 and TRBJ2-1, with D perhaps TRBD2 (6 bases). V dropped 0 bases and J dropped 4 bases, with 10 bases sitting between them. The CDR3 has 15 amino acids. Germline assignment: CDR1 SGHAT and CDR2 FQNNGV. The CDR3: CASSLERGLYNEQFF. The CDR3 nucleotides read TGTGCCAGCAGCTTAGAGCGGGGTCTATACAATGAGCAGTTCTTC.

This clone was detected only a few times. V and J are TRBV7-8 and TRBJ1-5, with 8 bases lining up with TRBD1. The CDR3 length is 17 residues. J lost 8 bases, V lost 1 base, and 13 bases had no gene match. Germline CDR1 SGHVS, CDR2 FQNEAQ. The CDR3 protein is CASSLGVGQGDGKPQHF. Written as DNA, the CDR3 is TGTGCCAGCAGCTTAGGGGTCGGACAGGGAGATGGGAAGCCCCAGCATTTT.

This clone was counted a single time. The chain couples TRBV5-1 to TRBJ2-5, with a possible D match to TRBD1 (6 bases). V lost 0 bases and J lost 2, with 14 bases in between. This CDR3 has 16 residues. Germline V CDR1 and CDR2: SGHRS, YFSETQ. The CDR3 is CASSLGQGLRQETQYF. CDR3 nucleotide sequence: TGCGCCAGCAGCTTGGGTCAGGGGCTCCGGCAAGAGACCCAGTACTTC.

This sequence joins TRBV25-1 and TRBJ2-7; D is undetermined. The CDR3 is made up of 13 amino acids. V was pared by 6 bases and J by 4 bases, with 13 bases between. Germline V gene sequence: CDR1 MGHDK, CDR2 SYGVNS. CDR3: CASSPGALYEQYF. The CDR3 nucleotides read TGTGCCAGCAGCCCCGGAGCCCTTTACGAGCAGTACTTC.

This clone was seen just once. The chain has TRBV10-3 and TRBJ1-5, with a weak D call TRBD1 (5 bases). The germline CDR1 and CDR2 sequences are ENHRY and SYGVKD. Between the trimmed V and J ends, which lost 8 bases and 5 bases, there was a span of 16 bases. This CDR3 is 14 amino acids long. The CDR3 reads CAIGKTGGDQPQHF. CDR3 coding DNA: TGTGCCATCGGAAAGACGGGGGGGGATCAGCCCCAGCATTTT.

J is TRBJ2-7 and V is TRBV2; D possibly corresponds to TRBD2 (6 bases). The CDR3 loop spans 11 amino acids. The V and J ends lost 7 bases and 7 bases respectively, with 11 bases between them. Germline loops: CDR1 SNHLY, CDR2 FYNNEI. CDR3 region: CASNGGQEQYF. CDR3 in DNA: TGTGCCAGCAACGGGGGTCAAGAGCAGTACTTC.

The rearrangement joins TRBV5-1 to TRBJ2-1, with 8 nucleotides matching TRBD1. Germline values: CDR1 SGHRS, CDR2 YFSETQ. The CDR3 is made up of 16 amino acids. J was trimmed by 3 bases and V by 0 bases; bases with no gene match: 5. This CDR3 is CASSLVAGGDYNEQFF. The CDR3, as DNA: TGCGCCAGCAGCTTGGTAGCAGGGGGCGACTACAATGAGCAGTTCTTC.

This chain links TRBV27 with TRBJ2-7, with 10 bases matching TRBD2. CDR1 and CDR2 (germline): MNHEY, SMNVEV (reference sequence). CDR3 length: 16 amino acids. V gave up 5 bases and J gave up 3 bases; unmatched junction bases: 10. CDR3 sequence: CASSLMLAGVLYEQYF. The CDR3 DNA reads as TGTGCCAGCAGTCTCATGCTAGCGGGAGTCCTCTACGAGCAGTACTTC.